This T cell receptor beta chain was profiled in a study of cytomegalovirus exposure and HLA in healthy donors. The PCR made use of 60 Vbeta and 13 Jbeta primers. Profiling relied on immunoSEQ multiplex PCR, and the TCRdb table lists in-frame clones only, not all of them. The table for this sample gives roughly 39,000 clones. CDR1 is MNHEY, CDR2 SVGAGI, per germline. V shed 4 bases and J 10 bases; nucleotides not matched to a gene: 9. The CDR3 length is 15 residues. As concerns this clone: Its cognate antigen is unknown.

Study results and limitations: Presence/absence analyses took donor sequencing depth as roughly uniform. Analysis was carried out at a later point, and it linked a missense DCLRE1C variant to TCR beta V- and J-gene trimming.

The V call is TRBV6-5, the J call TRBJ1-6, with TRBD1 identical over 8 bases. The source is a woman under 40 in good health and CMV-seropositive. Sequencing input: PBMCs. The chain's CDR3 is CASSSDRDRGSPLHF. The CDR3 nucleotides read TGTGCCAGCAGTTCGGACAGGGATCGGGGATCACCCCTCCACTTT.